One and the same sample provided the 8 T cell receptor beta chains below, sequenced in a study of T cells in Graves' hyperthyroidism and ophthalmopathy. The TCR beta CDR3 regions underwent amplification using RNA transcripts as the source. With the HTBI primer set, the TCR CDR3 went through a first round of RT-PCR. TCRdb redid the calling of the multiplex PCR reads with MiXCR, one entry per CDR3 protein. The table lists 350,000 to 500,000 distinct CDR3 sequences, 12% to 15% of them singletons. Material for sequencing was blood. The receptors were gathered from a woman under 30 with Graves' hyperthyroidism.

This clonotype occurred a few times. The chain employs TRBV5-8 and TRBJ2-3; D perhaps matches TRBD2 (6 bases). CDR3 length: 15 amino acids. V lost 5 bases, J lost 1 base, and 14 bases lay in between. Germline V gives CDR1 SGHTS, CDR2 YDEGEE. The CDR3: CASRAGLVGTDTQYF. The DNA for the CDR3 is TGTGCCAGCAGGGCGGGGCTAGTCGGCACAGATACGCAGTATTTT.

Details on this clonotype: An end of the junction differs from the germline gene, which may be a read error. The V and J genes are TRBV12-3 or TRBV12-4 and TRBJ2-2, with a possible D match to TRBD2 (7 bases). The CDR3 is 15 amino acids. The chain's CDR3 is CASSLVGGDTGELSF. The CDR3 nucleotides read TGTGCCAGCAGTTTAGTAGGGGGGGACACCGGGGAGCTGTCTTTT.

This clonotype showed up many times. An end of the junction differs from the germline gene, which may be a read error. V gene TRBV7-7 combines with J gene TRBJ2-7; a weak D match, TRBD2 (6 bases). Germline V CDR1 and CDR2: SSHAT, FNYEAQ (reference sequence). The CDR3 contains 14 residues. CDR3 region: CASSWGDGDYEQYF. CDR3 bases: TGTGCTAGCAGCTGGGGGGACGGTGACTACGAGCAGTACTTC.

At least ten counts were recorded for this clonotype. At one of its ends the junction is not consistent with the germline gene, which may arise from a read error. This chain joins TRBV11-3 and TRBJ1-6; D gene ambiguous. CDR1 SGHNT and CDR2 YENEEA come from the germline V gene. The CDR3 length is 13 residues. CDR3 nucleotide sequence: TGTGCCAGCAGCGTAGACCAGAATTCACCCCTCCACTTT. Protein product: CASSVDQNSPLHF.

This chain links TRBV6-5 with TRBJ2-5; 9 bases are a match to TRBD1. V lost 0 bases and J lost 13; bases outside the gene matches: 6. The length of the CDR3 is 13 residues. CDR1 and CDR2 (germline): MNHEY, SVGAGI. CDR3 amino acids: CASSYSIRDRVYF. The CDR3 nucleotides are TGTGCCAGCAGTTACTCGATCCGGGACAGGGTGTACTTC.

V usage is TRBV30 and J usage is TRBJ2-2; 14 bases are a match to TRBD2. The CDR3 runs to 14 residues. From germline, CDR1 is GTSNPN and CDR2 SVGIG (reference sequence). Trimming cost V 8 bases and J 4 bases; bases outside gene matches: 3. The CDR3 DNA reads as TGTGCCGGGACTAGCGGGAGTGGCACCGGGGAGCTGTTTTTT. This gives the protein CAGTSGSGTGELFF.

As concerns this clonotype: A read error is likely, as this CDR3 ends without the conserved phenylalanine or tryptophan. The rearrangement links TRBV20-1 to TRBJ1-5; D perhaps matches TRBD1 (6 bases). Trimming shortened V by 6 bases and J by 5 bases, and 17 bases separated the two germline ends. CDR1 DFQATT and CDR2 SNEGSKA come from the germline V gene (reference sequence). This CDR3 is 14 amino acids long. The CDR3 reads CSAARDKHHQPQHS. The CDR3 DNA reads TGCAGTGCGGCGCGGGACAAGCATCATCAGCCCCAGCATTCT.

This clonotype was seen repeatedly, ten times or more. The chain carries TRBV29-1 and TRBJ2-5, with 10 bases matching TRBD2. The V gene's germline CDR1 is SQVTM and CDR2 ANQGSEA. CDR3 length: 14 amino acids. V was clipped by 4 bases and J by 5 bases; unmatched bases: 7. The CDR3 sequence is CSVAAGGPGETQYF. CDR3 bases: TGCAGCGTTGCAGCGGGAGGGCCGGGCGAGACCCAGTACTTC.